A single TCR beta chain is shown here with its context. The participants were between roughly 18 and 89 years old and came from fewer than 25 US areas. Cohort 3 recovered donors had two negative PCRs, clearance, or symptom resolution. These data come from a study of blood T cell repertoires in COVID-19. Study at large: In each case, the material was cDNA or gDNA derived from T cells, B-cell-depleted T cells, or PBMCs.

CDR1 and CDR2 (germline): MRHNA, SNTAGT. Trimming took 5 bases from V and 6 from J, leaving 10 bases between them. The CDR3 loop spans 12 amino acids. Original analysis: Cell counts per sample came from amplifying reference gene primers. Assay: immunoSEQ multiplex PCR; the TCRdb copy retains only in-frame clones and omits some. V and J calls plus clone size are reproduced from that table; the DNA served to infer D and trimming. The profile shows 350,000 or so clones, roughly 87% of them singletons. This sequence originates from a woman between 25 and 40 years old who had recovered from COVID-19. The rearrangement joins TRBV6-4 to TRBJ1-2, with D perhaps TRBD1 (6 bases). The specimen sequenced was PBMCs or T cells enriched from blood (not recorded which). The CDR3: CASSRGADGYTF. Here the CDR3 DNA reads TGTGCCAGCAGTCGGGGGGCTGATGGCTACACCTTC.